A single sample gave rise to the 20 T cell receptor beta chains below, sequenced in a study of human T cells and chemical hapten exposure. Time point denoted: pre-sensitization, week 0. Specified treatment: therapeutic diphenylcyclopropenone sensitization with weekly scalp DPC. TCRdb recomputed calls from the RACE reads with MiXCR, one row per CDR3 protein. The table lists more than 300,000 distinct CDR3 sequences, approximately 5.1% of them singletons. The sample consisted of whole blood, taken in connection with sensitization to the hapten diphenylcyclopropenone (DPC). The source is a woman in her forties or fifties with alopecia areata. Some clones in this sample may be carry-over from other donors' samples.

This clonotype has a count of ten or more. The chain has TRBV5-1 and TRBJ2-5; D unclear. CDR3 length equals 13 residues. Between the trimmed V and J ends, which lost 0 bases and 5 bases, there was a span of 8 bases. Germline CDR1 is SGHRS and CDR2 is YFSETQ. The chain's CDR3 is CASSLDIVETQYF. As DNA, the CDR3 is TGCGCCAGCAGCTTGGACATCGTGGAGACCCAGTACTTC.

Only a few counts were recorded for this clonotype. The chain employs TRBV7-8 and TRBJ2-6; no clear D. There are 14 residues in the CDR3. V gave up 1 base and J gave up 4 bases, with 5 bases separating them. The germline gives CDR1 SGHVS, CDR2 FQNEAQ. The CDR3 coding sequence is TGTGCCAGCAGCTTAGTCGGGGGGGCCAACGTCCTGACTTTC. Translated: CASSLVGGANVLTF.

The chain employs TRBV20-1 and TRBJ1-4; tentatively, D is TRBD1 (5 bases). The CDR3 consists of 14 residues. V was clipped by 1 base and J by 7 bases, with 13 bases between them. CDR1 is DFQATT and CDR2 is SNEGSKA in the germline V gene (reference sequence). Here the CDR3 DNA reads TGCAGTGCTAGAGCTTTGGGACGGAGTGAAAAACTGTTTTTT. Translated: CSARALGRSEKLFF.

In the case of this clonotype: A much larger clone is a single base away; this may be a read error. This chain connects TRBV7-2 to TRBJ2-3, with TRBD2 identical over 7 bases. This CDR3 spans 16 amino acids. J lost 4 bases, V lost 4 bases, and 11 bases had no gene match. The germline V gene encodes CDR1 SGHTA and CDR2 FQGNSA. The CDR3 region is CASSWSAGGGADTQYF. CDR3 bases: TGTGCCAGCAGCTGGAGCGCCGGGGGAGGGGCAGATACGCAGTATTTT.

The chain links TRBV20-1 to TRBJ1-5, with 7 bases lining up with TRBD1. CDR3 length equals 13 residues. Germline assignment: CDR1 DFQATT and CDR2 SNEGSKA (reference sequence). V lost 6 bases, J lost 7 bases, and 9 bases stayed unmatched. The CDR3 DNA follows: TGCAGTGCAGAATTTACAGGGGCCCAGCCCCAGCATTTT. It encodes CSAEFTGAQPQHF.

This clonotype was observed a handful of times. V is TRBV6-6 and J is TRBJ1-1; D is unclear. V was trimmed by 2 bases and J by 5 bases, leaving 12 bases between them. The CDR3 runs to 14 residues. CDR1 is MNHNY, CDR2 SVGAGI, per germline (reference sequence). CDR3 nucleotides: TGTGCCAGCAGTTACAGGGCGGATGGGACTGAAGCTTTCTTT. Its translation is CASSYRADGTEAFF.

This clonotype has a handful of counts. V gene TRBV2 combines with J gene TRBJ2-1; 7 nucleotides align to TRBD2. Germline assignment: CDR1 SNHLY and CDR2 FYNNEI. The trim removed 6 bases at V and 7 bases at J, leaving 6 bases unmatched. The CDR3 length is 13 residues. The DNA of the CDR3 is TGTGCCAGCAGAGGAAGCGGGGCTAATGAGCAGTTCTTC. Its protein product is CASRGSGANEQFF.

The chain employs TRBV9 and TRBJ2-5, with 10 bases fitting TRBD2. Germline V lookup: CDR1 SGDLS, CDR2 YYNGEE. J was trimmed by 2 bases and V by 7 bases; bases with no gene match: 8. This CDR3 is 15 amino acids long. In DNA form, the CDR3 reads TGTGCCAGCGCCAGGGGAGCGGGAGGGCAAGAGACCCAGTACTTC. Protein sequence: CASARGAGGQETQYF.

This clonotype appeared many times. V is TRBV5-1 and J is TRBJ1-1; D possibly corresponds to TRBD1 (5 bases). The CDR3 totals 15 residues. Germline CDR1 SGHRS, CDR2 YFSETQ. Trimming removed 6 bases from V and 0 bases from J, with 15 bases in between. CDR3 nucleotide sequence: TGCGCCAGCACTCCCGGGACGTCAATGAACACTGAAGCTTTCTTT. It translates to CASTPGTSMNTEAFF.

In its sample, this clonotype was seen a few times. CDR3 DNA sequence: TGTGCCAGCAGTTGGGGGACTAGCAGAGAGCAGTTCTTC. Translation: CASSWGTSREQFF. V and J are TRBV27 and TRBJ2-1, with 9 bases fitting TRBD2. The CDR3 is made up of 13 amino acids. V shed 4 bases and J 10 bases; nucleotides not matched to a gene: 5. Looked up from germline, CDR1 is MNHEY and CDR2 is SMNVEV (reference sequence).

In this sample, this clonotype turned up many times. V is TRBV29-1 and J is TRBJ2-6; TRBD1 might be the D (5 bases). This CDR3 has 15 residues. Per germline, CDR1 SQVTM and CDR2 ANQGSEA. Trimming cost V 4 bases and J 1 base, with 11 bases left between them. The CDR3 spells CSVVGVESGANVLTF. The DNA of the CDR3 is TGCAGCGTTGTAGGGGTGGAATCTGGGGCCAACGTCCTGACTTTC. The full variable domain, in which reference TRBV29-1 and TRBJ2-6 provide the parts outside the CDR3, is SAVISQKPSRDICQRGTSLTIQCQVDSQVTMMFWYRQQPGQSLTLIATANQGSEATYESGFVIDKFPISRPNLTFSTLTVSNMSPEDSSIYLCSVVGVESGANVLTFGAGSRLTVL.

The chain carries TRBV2 and TRBJ1-4; D perhaps matches TRBD1 (6 bases). The germline V and J ends were trimmed by 5 bases and 8 bases, with 12 bases remaining between them. The CDR3 consists of 13 residues. Germline CDR1 is SNHLY and CDR2 is FYNNEI. CDR3 loop: CASSRGQHEKLFF. CDR3 DNA: TGTGCCAGCAGTCGGGGGCAGCACGAAAAACTGTTTTTT.

The gene calls are TRBV12-3 or TRBV12-4 and TRBJ2-2; D uncertain. The CDR3 runs to 12 residues. V lost 11 bases and J 5 bases, leaving 12 bases between the germline ends. The CDR3 here is CAGWARTGELFF. DNA for the CDR3: TGTGCCGGGTGGGCCCGGACCGGGGAGCTGTTTTTT.

This clonotype showed up many times. CDR3 residues: CASSTTPTDTQYF. As DNA, the CDR3 is TGTGCCAGCAGTACCACCCCCACAGATACGCAGTATTTT. The rearrangement uses TRBV27 and TRBJ2-3; D is ambiguous. V lost 5 bases and J 2 bases, leaving 8 bases between the germline ends. Germline V gene lookup returns CDR1 MNHEY and CDR2 SMNVEV (reference sequence). This CDR3 has 13 amino acids.

The chain is built from TRBV29-1 and TRBJ1-2; perhaps TRBD1 as D (5 bases). V dropped 6 bases and J dropped 4 bases, with 15 bases sitting between them. Germline V gene sequence: CDR1 SQVTM, CDR2 ANQGSEA. The CDR3 has 13 residues. CDR3 DNA sequence: TGCAGCGTAGGAGACGACAGTACCTATGGCTACACCTTC. Its protein product is CSVGDDSTYGYTF.

This clonotype was picked up a small number of times. This chain uses TRBV7-2 with TRBJ2-3, with TRBD2 identical over 10 bases. The CDR3 is 16 amino acids. The germline CDR1 and CDR2 sequences are SGHTA and FQGNSA. The V segment lost 4 bases and the J segment 2 bases; nucleotides outside the gene matches: 6. CDR3 coding DNA: TGTGCCAGCAGCTGGGCTAGCGGGAGTAACACAGATACGCAGTATTTT. Its protein is CASSWASGSNTDTQYF.

This clonotype was seen at least ten times. The chain recombines TRBV18 with TRBJ2-7; D is unresolved. In germline, CDR1 is KGHSH, CDR2 LQKENI. V lost 6 bases and J 5 bases, leaving 14 bases between the germline ends. CDR3 length: 13 residues. The CDR3 reads CASSPPEAHEQYF. Here the CDR3 DNA reads TGTGCCAGCTCCCCTCCAGAGGCCCACGAGCAGTACTTC.

This clonotype has only a few counts. The rearrangement uses TRBV20-1 and TRBJ2-7, with 7 bases identical to TRBD2. The CDR3 runs 15 residues. The V gene end was trimmed by 5 bases and the J gene end by 3 bases; junction bases not matched to a gene: 13. The germline CDR1 and CDR2 sequences are DFQATT and SNEGSKA (reference sequence). CDR3 in DNA: TGCAGTGCTTTCCCGGTGAAGCGGGGTAACTACGAGCAGTACTTC. Its translation: CSAFPVKRGNYEQYF.

The CDR3 sequence is CASSQELAKTQYF. The CDR3 nucleotides are TGCGCCAGCAGCCAAGAATTGGCAAAGACCCAGTACTTC. The V gene is TRBV4-1, the J gene TRBJ2-5; D is unclear. In germline, CDR1 is MGHRA, CDR2 YSYEKL. The CDR3 spans 13 residues. V dropped 0 bases and J dropped 6 bases, with 8 bases sitting between them.

This clonotype has at least ten counts. The chain couples TRBV6-1 to TRBJ1-1; 8 bases map to TRBD1. Germline V gene sequence: CDR1 MNHNS, CDR2 SASEGT. The V gene end was trimmed by 6 bases and the J gene end by 5 bases; junction bases not matched to a gene: 5. This CDR3 spans 13 amino acids. CDR3 coding DNA: TGTGCCAGCAGGAACGACAGGGGAACTGAAGCTTTCTTT. Translating gives CASRNDRGTEAFF.